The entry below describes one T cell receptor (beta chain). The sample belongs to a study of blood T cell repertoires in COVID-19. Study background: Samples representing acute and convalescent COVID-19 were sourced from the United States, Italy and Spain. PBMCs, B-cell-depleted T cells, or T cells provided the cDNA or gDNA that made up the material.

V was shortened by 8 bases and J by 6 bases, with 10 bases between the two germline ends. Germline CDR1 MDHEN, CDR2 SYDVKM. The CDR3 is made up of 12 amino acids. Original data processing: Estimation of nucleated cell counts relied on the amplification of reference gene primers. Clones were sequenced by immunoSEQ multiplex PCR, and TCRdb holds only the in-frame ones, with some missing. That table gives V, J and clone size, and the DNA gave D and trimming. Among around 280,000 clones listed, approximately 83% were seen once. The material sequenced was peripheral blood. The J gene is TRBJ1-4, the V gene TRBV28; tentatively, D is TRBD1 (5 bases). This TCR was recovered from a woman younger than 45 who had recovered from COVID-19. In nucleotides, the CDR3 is TGTGCCAGCGGCCAGGGATATGAAAAACTGTTTTTT. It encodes CASGQGYEKLFF.